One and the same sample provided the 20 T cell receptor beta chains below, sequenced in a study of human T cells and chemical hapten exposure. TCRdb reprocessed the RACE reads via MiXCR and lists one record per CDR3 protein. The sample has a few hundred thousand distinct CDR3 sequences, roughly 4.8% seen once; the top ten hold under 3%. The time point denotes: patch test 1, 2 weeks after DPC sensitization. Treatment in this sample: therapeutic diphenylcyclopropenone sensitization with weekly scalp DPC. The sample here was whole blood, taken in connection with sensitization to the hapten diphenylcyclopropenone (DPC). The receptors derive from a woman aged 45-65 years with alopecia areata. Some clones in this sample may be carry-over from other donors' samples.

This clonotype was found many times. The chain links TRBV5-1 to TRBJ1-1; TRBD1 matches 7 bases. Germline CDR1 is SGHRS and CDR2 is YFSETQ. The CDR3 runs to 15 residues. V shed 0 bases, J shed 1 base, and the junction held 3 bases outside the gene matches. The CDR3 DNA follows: TGCGCCAGCAGCTTGGCCGGGACAGCGAACACTGAAGCTTTCTTT. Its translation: CASSLAGTANTEAFF.

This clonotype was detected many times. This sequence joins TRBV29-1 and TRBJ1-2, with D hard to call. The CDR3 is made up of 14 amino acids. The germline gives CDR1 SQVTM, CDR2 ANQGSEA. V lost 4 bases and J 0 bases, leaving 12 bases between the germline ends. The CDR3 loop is CSVVGGPANYGYTF. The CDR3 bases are TGCAGCGTTGTCGGTGGTCCCGCTAACTATGGCTACACCTTC.

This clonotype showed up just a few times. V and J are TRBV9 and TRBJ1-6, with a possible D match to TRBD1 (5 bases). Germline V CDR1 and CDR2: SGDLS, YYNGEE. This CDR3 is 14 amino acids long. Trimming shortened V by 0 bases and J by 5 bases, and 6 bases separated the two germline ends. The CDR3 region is CASSVGDDNSPLHF. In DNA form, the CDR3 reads TGTGCCAGCAGCGTAGGGGACGATAATTCACCCCTCCACTTT.

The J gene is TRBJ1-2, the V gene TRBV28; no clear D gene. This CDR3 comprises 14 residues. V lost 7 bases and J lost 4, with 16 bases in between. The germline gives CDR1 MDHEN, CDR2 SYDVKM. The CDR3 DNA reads TGTGCCAGCACCCCGGAAGTCACGGGCTATGGCTACACCTTC. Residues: CASTPEVTGYGYTF.

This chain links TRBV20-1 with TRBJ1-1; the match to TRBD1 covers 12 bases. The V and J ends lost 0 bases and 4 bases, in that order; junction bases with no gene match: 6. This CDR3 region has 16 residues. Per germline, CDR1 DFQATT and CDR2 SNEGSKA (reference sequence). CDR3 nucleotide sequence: TGCAGTGCTAGAGATTGGGACAGGGGGCAGCGCACTGAAGCTTTCTTT. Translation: CSARDWDRGQRTEAFF.

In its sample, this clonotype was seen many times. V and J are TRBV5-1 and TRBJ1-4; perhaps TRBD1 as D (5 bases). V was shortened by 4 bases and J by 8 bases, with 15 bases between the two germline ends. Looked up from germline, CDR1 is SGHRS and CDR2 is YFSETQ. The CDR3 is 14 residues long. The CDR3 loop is CASSQAGGDEKLFF. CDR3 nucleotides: TGCGCCAGCAGCCAGGCTGGCGGGGACGAAAAACTGTTTTTT.

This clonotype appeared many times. CDR3 sequence reads: CSVGQGKETQYF. The CDR3 DNA reads as TGCAGCGTGGGACAAGGGAAAGAGACCCAGTACTTC. The chain links TRBV29-1 to TRBJ2-5; tentative D call: TRBD1 (6 bases). Germline lookup yields CDR1 SQVTM and CDR2 ANQGSEA. The CDR3 covers 12 residues. Deletions cut 6 bases from V and 3 bases from J, with 11 bases between.

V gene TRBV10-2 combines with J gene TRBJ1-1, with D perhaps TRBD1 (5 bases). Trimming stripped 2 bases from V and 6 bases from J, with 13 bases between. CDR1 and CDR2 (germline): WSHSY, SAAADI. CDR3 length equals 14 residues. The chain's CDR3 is CASSERGSLSEAFF. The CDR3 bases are TGCGCCAGCAGTGAGAGGGGCAGTCTCTCTGAAGCTTTCTTT.

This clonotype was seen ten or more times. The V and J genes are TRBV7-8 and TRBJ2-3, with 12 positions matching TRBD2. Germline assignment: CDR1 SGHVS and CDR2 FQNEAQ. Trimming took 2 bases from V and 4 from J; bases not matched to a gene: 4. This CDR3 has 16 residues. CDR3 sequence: CASSLPTSGGPDTQYF. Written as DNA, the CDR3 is TGTGCCAGCAGCTTACCGACTAGCGGGGGCCCAGATACGCAGTATTTT.

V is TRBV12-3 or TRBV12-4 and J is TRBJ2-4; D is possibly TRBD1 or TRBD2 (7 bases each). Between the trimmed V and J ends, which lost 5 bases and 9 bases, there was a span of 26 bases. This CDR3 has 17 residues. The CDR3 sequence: CASSLPLPGGGAAIQYF. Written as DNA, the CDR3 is TGTGCCAGCAGTCTCCCCCTACCAGGGGGGGGGGCGGCCATTCAGTACTTC.

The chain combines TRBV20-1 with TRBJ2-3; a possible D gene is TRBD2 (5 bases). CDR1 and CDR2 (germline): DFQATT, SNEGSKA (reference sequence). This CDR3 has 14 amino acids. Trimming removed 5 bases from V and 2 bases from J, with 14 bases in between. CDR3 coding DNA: TGCAGTGCTGTAACCGGGAAACACACAGATACGCAGTATTTT. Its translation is CSAVTGKHTDTQYF.

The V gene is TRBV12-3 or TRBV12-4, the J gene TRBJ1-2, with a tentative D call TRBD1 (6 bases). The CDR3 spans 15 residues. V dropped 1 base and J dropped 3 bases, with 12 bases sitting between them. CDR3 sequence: CASSLGSGAHYGYTF. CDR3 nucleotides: TGTGCCAGCAGTTTAGGATCAGGGGCACACTATGGCTACACCTTC.

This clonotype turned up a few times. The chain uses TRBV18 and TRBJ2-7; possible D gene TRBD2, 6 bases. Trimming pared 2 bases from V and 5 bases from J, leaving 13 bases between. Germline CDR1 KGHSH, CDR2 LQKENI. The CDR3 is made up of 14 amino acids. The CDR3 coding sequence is TGTGCCAGCTCACCATCGGGGGTAAAGAACGAGCAGTACTTC. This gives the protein CASSPSGVKNEQYF.

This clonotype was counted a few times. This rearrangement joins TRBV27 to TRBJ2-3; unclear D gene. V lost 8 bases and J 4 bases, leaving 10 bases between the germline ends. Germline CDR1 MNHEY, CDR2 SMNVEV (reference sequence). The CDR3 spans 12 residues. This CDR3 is CASGLVADTQYF. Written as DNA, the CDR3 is TGTGCCAGCGGGCTGGTGGCAGATACGCAGTATTTT.

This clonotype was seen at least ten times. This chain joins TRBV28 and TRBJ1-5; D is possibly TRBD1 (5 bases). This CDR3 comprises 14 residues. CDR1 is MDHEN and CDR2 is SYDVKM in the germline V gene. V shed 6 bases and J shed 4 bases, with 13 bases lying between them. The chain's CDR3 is CASSLLKGNQPQHF. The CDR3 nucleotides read TGTGCCAGCAGCCTCCTCAAGGGGAATCAGCCCCAGCATTTT.

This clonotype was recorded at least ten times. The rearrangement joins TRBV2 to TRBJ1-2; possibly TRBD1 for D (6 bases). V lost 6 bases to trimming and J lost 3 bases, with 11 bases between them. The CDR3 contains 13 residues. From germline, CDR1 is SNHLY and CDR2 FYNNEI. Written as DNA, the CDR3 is TGTGCCAGCAGCCCTCAGGGGTACTATGGCTACACCTTC. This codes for CASSPQGYYGYTF.

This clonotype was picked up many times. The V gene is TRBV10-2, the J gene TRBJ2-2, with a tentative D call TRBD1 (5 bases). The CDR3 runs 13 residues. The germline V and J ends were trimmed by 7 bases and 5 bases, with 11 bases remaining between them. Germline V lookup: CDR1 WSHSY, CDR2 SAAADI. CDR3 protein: CASNDQGTGELFF. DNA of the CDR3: TGCGCCAGCAATGACCAGGGTACCGGGGAGCTGTTTTTT.

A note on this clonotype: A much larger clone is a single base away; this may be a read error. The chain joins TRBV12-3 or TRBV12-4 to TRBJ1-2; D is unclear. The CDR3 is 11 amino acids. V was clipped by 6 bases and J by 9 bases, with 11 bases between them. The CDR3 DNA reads TGTGCCAGCAGCGGGTTTTTCAGCTACACCTTC. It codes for CASSGFFSYTF.

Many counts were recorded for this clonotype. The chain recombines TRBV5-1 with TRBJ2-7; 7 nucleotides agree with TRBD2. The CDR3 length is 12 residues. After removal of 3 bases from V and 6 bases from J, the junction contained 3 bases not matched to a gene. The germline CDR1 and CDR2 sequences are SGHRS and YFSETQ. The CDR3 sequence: CASSSWGGEQYF. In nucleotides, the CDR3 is TGCGCCAGCAGCTCGTGGGGGGGCGAGCAGTACTTC.

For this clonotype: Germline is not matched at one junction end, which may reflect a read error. CDR3 DNA: TGTGCCAGCAGTTTCGGGGCTGGGGATCAACCCCAGCATTTT. Translating it yields CASSFGAGDQPQHF. J is TRBJ1-5 and V is TRBV12-3 or TRBV12-4; weak D call: TRBD1 (5 bases). This CDR3 comprises 14 residues.